The 27 T cell receptor beta chains listed next were all sequenced from one sample in a study of yellow fever vaccine responses in identical twins. TCRdb redid the calling of the RT-PCR reads with MiXCR, one entry per CDR3 protein. The sample lists more than 4,500 distinct CDR3 sequences, roughly 70% seen once, with approximately 1.8% in the top ten. The starting material was T cells from blood (PBMCs), unsorted or a sorted subset (not recorded which), obtained before or after yellow fever vaccination (not recorded which). The receptor set was obtained from a woman aged 18-35 years who received the yellow fever vaccine.

The chain uses TRBV5-3 and TRBJ2-5; D not certain. TRBV5-3 counts as an open reading frame of uncertain function. V lost 4 bases to trimming and J lost 4 bases, with 8 bases between them. There are 12 residues in the CDR3. In DNA form, the CDR3 reads TGTGCCAGAAGCCCCCGGCGAGAGACCCAGTACTTC. Translating it yields CARSPRRETQYF.

This clonotype has only one observation. The J gene is TRBJ1-1, the V gene TRBV10-3, with 7 bases that match TRBD1. This CDR3 spans 13 amino acids. CDR1 is ENHRY and CDR2 is SYGVKD in the germline V gene. V dropped 6 bases and J dropped 4; count of bases not matched to a gene: 5. The CDR3: CAIRTGSGTEAFF. In DNA, the CDR3 is TGTGCCATCAGGACAGGGAGTGGCACTGAAGCTTTCTTT.

The J gene is TRBJ2-7, the V gene TRBV15; possible D gene TRBD1, 5 bases. V was trimmed by 5 bases and J by 5 bases, leaving 19 bases between them. The CDR3 spans 15 residues. CDR1 is LNHNV, CDR2 YYDKDF, per germline (reference sequence). The CDR3 reads CATSGATASYHEQYF. The DNA for the CDR3 is TGTGCCACCAGCGGGGCGACAGCCTCCTACCACGAGCAGTACTTC.

The chain couples TRBV11-3 to TRBJ2-3; D is ambiguous. This CDR3 spans 14 amino acids. V was cut by 1 base and J by 0 bases, with 5 bases left in between. Germline V gene lookup returns CDR1 SGHNT and CDR2 YENEEA. The CDR3 loop is CASSLAGSTDTQYF. The CDR3 DNA is TGTGCCAGCAGCTTAGCGGGCAGCACAGATACGCAGTATTTT.

This clonotype was seen a few times. The chain combines TRBV10-1 with TRBJ2-7, with D unresolved. The CDR3 has 14 amino acids. Germline-derived CDR1 and CDR2 are WNHNN and SYGVQD (reference sequence). The germline V and J ends were trimmed by 2 bases and 0 bases, with 8 bases remaining between them. The CDR3 here is CASSEGRNSYEQYF. In DNA form, the CDR3 reads TGCGCCAGCAGTGAGGGCAGGAACTCCTACGAGCAGTACTTC.

The rearrangement links TRBV4-1 to TRBJ1-1, with 7 nucleotides matching TRBD1. The germline gives CDR1 MGHRA, CDR2 YSYEKL. This CDR3 comprises 16 residues. The junction had 11 bases not matched to a gene; V was cut back by 4 bases and J by 3 bases. For the CDR3, the DNA is TGCGCCAGCAGCCTGACCCACAGAGACAGGGACACTGAAGCTTTCTTT. Translated: CASSLTHRDRDTEAFF.

The chain joins TRBV29-1 to TRBJ1-2, with D unresolved. V was clipped by 7 bases and J by 4 bases, with 19 bases between them. Germline values: CDR1 SQVTM, CDR2 ANQGSEA. The CDR3 runs 14 residues. The CDR3 spells CSAEPRATLYGYTF. The CDR3 DNA follows: TGCAGCGCCGAGCCGAGGGCCACTCTCTATGGCTACACCTTC. Complete variable domain (other parts from reference TRBV29-1 and TRBJ1-2): SAVISQKPSRDICQRGTSLTIQCQVDSQVTMMFWYRQQPGQSLTLIATANQGSEATYESGFVIDKFPISRPNLTFSTLTVSNMSPEDSSIYLCSAEPRATLYGYTFGSGTRLTVV.

The chain recombines TRBV5-6 with TRBJ2-1, with TRBD1 matching 7 bases. Trimming at V came to 4 bases and at J to 6 bases, leaving 4 bases not matched to a gene. CDR1 and CDR2 from the germline V gene are SGHDT and YYEEEE. This CDR3 has 13 residues. The CDR3 is CASSNTGANEQFF. The CDR3 DNA sequence: TGTGCCAGCAGCAATACAGGGGCCAATGAGCAGTTCTTC.

V is TRBV10-1 and J is TRBJ2-7; D unclear. This CDR3 is built from 13 residues. Germline-derived CDR1 and CDR2 are WNHNN and SYGVQD (reference sequence). Trimming took off 4 bases at V and 2 bases at J, with 9 bases between the two ends. CDR3 sequence (DNA): TGCGCCAGCAGTGCTCTTGGGGCCTACGAGCAGTACTTC. Its protein product is CASSALGAYEQYF.

Comment on this clonotype: The germline gene is not matched at one end of the junction; a read error may be the cause. This chain links TRBV7-7 with TRBJ2-1; 7 nucleotides align to TRBD2. The germline CDR1 and CDR2 sequences are SSHAT and FNYEAQ (reference sequence). This CDR3 contains 15 residues. CDR3 loop: CASITRGESYNEQFF. The CDR3 nucleotides are TGTGCTAGCATCACCCGGGGGGAGTCCTACAATGAGCAGTTCTTC.

The chain uses TRBV3-1 and TRBJ1-4, with 7 bases aligning to TRBD1. Germline V lookup: CDR1 LGHDT, CDR2 YNNKEL (reference sequence). V trimming: 2 bases; J trimming: 8 bases; junction bases outside the gene matches: 8. The CDR3 consists of 15 residues. The CDR3 DNA reads TGTGCCAGCAGCCAACGACAGGGACCGGGGGAAAAACTGTTTTTT. This codes for CASSQRQGPGEKLFF.

The chain joins TRBV11-1 to TRBJ2-1, with 8 bases matching TRBD1. The germline gives CDR1 SGHAT, CDR2 FQDESV (reference sequence). The CDR3 contains 16 residues. J was trimmed by 4 bases and V by 5 bases; bases with no gene match: 10. This CDR3 reads CASSHAGQVGYNEQFF. The CDR3 DNA reads TGTGCCAGCAGCCACGCGGGACAGGTCGGGTACAATGAGCAGTTCTTC.

The chain carries TRBV5-1 and TRBJ2-1; D unresolved. V was cut by 5 bases and J by 5 bases, with 14 bases left in between. This CDR3 spans 14 amino acids. From germline, CDR1 is SGHRS and CDR2 YFSETQ. Written as DNA, the CDR3 is TGCGCCAGCAGTGGGCCCCCCCTCCACAATGAGCAGTTCTTC. Protein product: CASSGPPLHNEQFF.

This clonotype was found a few times. The rearrangement joins TRBV12-3 or TRBV12-4 to TRBJ1-6, with D possibly matching TRBD1 (5 bases). The CDR3 totals 15 residues. Trimming pared 3 bases from V and 6 bases from J, leaving 12 bases between. The CDR3 spells CASSFSRGPNSPLHF. CDR3 DNA sequence: TGTGCCAGCAGTTTTTCCCGGGGCCCTAATTCACCCCTCCACTTT.

The rearrangement joins TRBV10-3 to TRBJ1-2; D is unclear. Trimming pared 8 bases from V and 3 bases from J, leaving 7 bases between. Per germline, CDR1 ENHRY and CDR2 SYGVKD. This CDR3 is built from 11 residues. CDR3 coding DNA: TGTGCCATCGGCATAGACTATGGCTACACCTTC. It translates to CAIGIDYGYTF.

This clonotype was seen a few times. This sequence joins TRBV3-1 and TRBJ1-5; D gene unclear. The CDR3 length is 13 residues. Per germline, CDR1 LGHDT and CDR2 YNNKEL (reference sequence). The V gene lost 4 bases and the J gene lost 4 bases, with 8 bases spanning the gap. CDR3 region: CASSLIGNQPQHF. The CDR3 nucleotides are TGTGCCAGCAGCCTGATCGGAAATCAGCCCCAGCATTTT.

The rearrangement joins TRBV5-1 to TRBJ2-5; D remains ambiguous. The CDR3 totals 13 residues. Per the germline V gene, CDR1 is SGHRS and CDR2 is YFSETQ. V lost 2 bases and J 5 bases, leaving 10 bases between the germline ends. The DNA for the CDR3 is TGCGCCAGCAGCTTAGACCCATCGGAGACCCAGTACTTC. Protein sequence: CASSLDPSETQYF.

The V call is TRBV7-9, the J call TRBJ2-7; a possible D gene is TRBD2 (5 bases). The CDR3 extends over 13 amino acids. V was cut by 5 bases and J by 1 base, with 9 bases left in between. CDR1 and CDR2 (germline): SEHNR, FQNEAQ (reference sequence). Here the CDR3 reads CASSPTGSYEQYF. CDR3 DNA: TGTGCCAGCAGCCCCACGGGGTCCTACGAGCAGTACTTC.

The V call is TRBV27, the J call TRBJ1-6; D not resolved. The germline gives CDR1 MNHEY, CDR2 SMNVEV (reference sequence). The CDR3 has 13 amino acids. The V gene lost 6 bases and the J gene lost 11 bases, with 14 bases spanning the gap. As DNA, the CDR3 is TGTGCCAGCAGGGAAGGAGCGGTGACACCCCTCCACTTT. Protein sequence: CASREGAVTPLHF.

The gene calls are TRBV28 and TRBJ1-5, with 8 positions matching TRBD1. CDR1 MDHEN and CDR2 SYDVKM come from the germline V gene. CDR3 size: 15 residues. J lost 6 bases, V lost 5 bases, and 9 bases had no gene match. The CDR3 DNA follows: TGTGCCAGCAGTCTCCCGACAGGGGAGGCTCAGCCCCAGCATTTT. Translation: CASSLPTGEAQPQHF.

CDR3 DNA sequence: TGTGCCAGCAGCCAGACTAGCGGGAGGATCTACGAGCAGTACTTC. Amino acid sequence: CASSQTSGRIYEQYF. V gene TRBV11-3 combines with J gene TRBJ2-7; 13 bases are shared with TRBD2. Germline CDR1 reads SGHNT; CDR2 reads YENEEA. With 5 bases clipped from V and 3 bases from J, the junction kept 4 bases outside the gene matches. CDR3 length: 15 residues.

V gene TRBV6-2 or TRBV6-3 combines with J gene TRBJ2-7, with D possibly matching TRBD2 (6 bases). V was shortened by 2 bases and J by 0 bases, with 17 bases between the two germline ends. Germline-derived CDR1 and CDR2 are MNHEY and SVGEGT. The CDR3 spans 17 residues. The CDR3 region has the DNA TGTGCCAGCAGTTACCGGACCAGCCGGGACTTCTCCTACGAGCAGTACTTC. Residues: CASSYRTSRDFSYEQYF.

This chain links TRBV2 with TRBJ2-3, with TRBD2 identical over 11 bases. The CDR3 is 16 residues long. Looked up from germline, CDR1 is SNHLY and CDR2 is FYNNEI. The junction had 6 bases not matched to a gene; V was cut back by 5 bases and J by 2 bases. CDR3 residues: CASSITSGSLTDTQYF. DNA of the CDR3: TGTGCCAGCAGTATAACTAGCGGGAGTCTCACAGATACGCAGTATTTT.

This chain uses TRBV6-2 or TRBV6-3 with TRBJ1-2, with no clear D. Looked up from germline, CDR1 is MNHEY and CDR2 is SVGEGT. CDR3 length: 17 residues. V lost 2 bases, J lost 2 bases, and 18 bases lay in between. The CDR3 DNA follows: TGTGCCAGCAGTTACGTCACTTTCCCGACGACCAACTATGGCTACACCTTC. It translates to CASSYVTFPTTNYGYTF.

V and J are TRBV4-1 and TRBJ2-7; D assignment may be TRBD1 or TRBD2 (6 bases each). Trimming removed 3 bases from V and 0 bases from J, with 12 bases in between. This CDR3 has 15 amino acids. Germline V CDR1 and CDR2: MGHRA, YSYEKL. The CDR3 DNA sequence: TGCGCCAGCAGCCATATAGGGGGACTCTCCTACGAGCAGTACTTC. Its protein product is CASSHIGGLSYEQYF.

The V and J genes are TRBV29-1 and TRBJ2-7, with 10 bases that match TRBD1. CDR1 is SQVTM, CDR2 ANQGSEA, per germline. This CDR3 has 12 residues. V was pared by 7 bases and J by 3 bases, with 3 bases of the junction left unmatched. The CDR3 sequence is CSARTGGYEQYF. Here the CDR3 DNA reads TGCAGCGCACGGACAGGGGGCTACGAGCAGTACTTC.

Remarks on this clonotype: One end of the junction does not line up with germline, which may come from a read error. The V call is TRBV7-9, the J call TRBJ2-1; tentative D call: TRBD2 (6 bases). Germline CDR1 reads SEHNR; CDR2 reads FQNEAQ (reference sequence). CDR3 length: 15 amino acids. CDR3 region: CASSLSRDSHNEQFF. CDR3 nucleotides: TGTGCCAGCAGCCTGTCGCGGGACTCCCACAATGAGCAGTTCTTC.